The 26 T cell receptor beta chains below were found in one sample sequenced in a study of blood T cell repertoires in COVID-19. Using immunoSEQ multiplex PCR, the repertoire was profiled, and TCRdb retains in-frame clones only, with some absent. The sample has roughly 230,000 clones; roughly nine tenths are singletons. The sample was peripheral blood. The source is a middle-aged woman who had recovered from COVID-19.

The genes are TRBV10-3 and TRBJ1-5; the D gene is possibly TRBD1 (5 bases). The CDR3 contains 17 residues. Trimming stripped 0 bases from V and 2 bases from J, with 14 bases between. From germline, CDR1 is ENHRY and CDR2 SYGVKD. CDR3 protein: CAISESRGDWGNQPQHF. The CDR3 coding sequence is TGTGCCATCAGTGAGTCGCGAGGGGACTGGGGCAATCAGCCCCAGCATTTT.

The J gene is TRBJ1-2, the V gene TRBV5-6; D gene uncertain. Trimming shortened V by 2 bases and J by 8 bases, and 10 bases separated the two germline ends. CDR3 length: 12 residues. Germline V lookup: CDR1 SGHDT, CDR2 YYEEEE. The DNA for the CDR3 is TGTGCCAGCAGCTTTTTGGGAGTGGGCTACACCTTC. It is translated as CASSFLGVGYTF.

The chain uses TRBV30 and TRBJ1-6; D perhaps matches TRBD1 (5 bases). Germline-derived CDR1 and CDR2 are GTSNPN and SVGIG (reference sequence). Trimming removed 4 bases at V and 9 bases at J, with 16 bases between. The CDR3 spans 14 residues. The CDR3 nucleotides are TGTGCCTGGATAGAGAGCAGGGTTTTTTCACCCCTCCACTTT. Translation gives CAWIESRVFSPLHF.

The table lists this clone with a few counts. J is TRBJ1-1 and V is TRBV24-1; D is unclear. Per germline, CDR1 KGHDR and CDR2 SFDVKD. V dropped 5 bases and J dropped 4 bases, with 10 bases sitting between them. The CDR3 runs 13 residues. The CDR3 region is CATSAQRGTEAFF. CDR3 bases: TGTGCCACCAGTGCCCAACGGGGCACTGAAGCTTTCTTT.

The rearrangement joins TRBV2 to TRBJ1-4; no clear D. There are 11 residues in the CDR3. The V gene's germline CDR1 is SNHLY and CDR2 FYNNEI. The CDR3 nucleotides are TGTGCGGTGGGCCTTAATGAAAAACTGTTTTTT. As protein: CAVGLNEKLFF. Together with reference TRBV2 and TRBJ1-4, the CDR3 gives the full variable domain: EPEVTQTPSHQVTQMGQEVILRCVPISNHLYFYWYRQILGQKVEFLVSFYNNEISEKSEIFDDQFSVERPDGSNFTLKIRSTKLEDSAMYFCAVGLNEKLFFGSGTQLSVL.

Written as DNA, the CDR3 is TGTGCCTGGAGCCTAATGGGGGCGTCCTACGAGCAGTACTTC. This translates into CAWSLMGASYEQYF. The rearrangement links TRBV30 to TRBJ2-7; D perhaps matches TRBD1 (6 bases). The CDR3 spans 14 residues. V lost 3 bases to trimming and J lost 1 base, with 13 bases between them. Germline V gives CDR1 GTSNPN, CDR2 SVGIG (reference sequence).

The J gene is TRBJ1-2, the V gene TRBV12-3 or TRBV12-4; TRBD1 might be the D (6 bases). CDR3 length: 13 amino acids. Trimming took 2 bases from V and 3 from J, leaving 7 bases between them. The DNA for the CDR3 is TGTGCCAGCAGTTTACCAGGGGACTATGGCTACACCTTC. This gives the protein CASSLPGDYGYTF.

The chain uses TRBV10-3 and TRBJ2-5, with D possibly TRBD1 on 5 matching bases. V was clipped by 8 bases and J by 1 base, with 11 bases between them. The CDR3 runs to 13 residues. CDR1 ENHRY and CDR2 SYGVKD come from the germline V gene. CDR3 amino acids: CAIQGRLQETQYF. CDR3 coding DNA: TGTGCCATCCAGGGCAGACTCCAAGAGACCCAGTACTTC.

The chain couples TRBV30 to TRBJ2-3, with D possibly matching TRBD1 (6 bases). V dropped 2 bases and J dropped 6 bases, with 18 bases sitting between them. This CDR3 comprises 15 residues. Germline CDR1 is GTSNPN and CDR2 is SVGIG (reference sequence). In DNA form, the CDR3 reads TGTGCCTGGAGTCCCCGCCCCTTGAGGGGGGATACGCAGTATTTT. Protein sequence: CAWSPRPLRGDTQYF.

The CDR3 protein is CASSFDREFDEQYV. For the CDR3, the DNA is TGTGCCAGCAGTTTTGACAGGGAGTTCGACGAGCAGTACGTC. The chain couples TRBV7-2 to TRBJ2-7; TRBD1 aligns across 7 bases. Unmatched junction bases numbered 10, after V lost 6 bases and J lost 5 bases. The CDR3 runs to 14 residues. Germline CDR1 reads SGHTA; CDR2 reads FQGNSA.

J is TRBJ2-7 and V is TRBV11-3; 10 nucleotides agree with TRBD1. CDR3 size: 16 residues. Germline V gene lookup returns CDR1 SGHNT and CDR2 YENEEA. The V and J ends lost 0 bases and 3 bases, in that order; junction bases with no gene match: 5. CDR3 nucleotide sequence: TGTGCCAGCAGCTTAGATTCTGGACAGGGGGGCTACGAGCAGTACGTC. It codes for CASSLDSGQGGYEQYV.

CDR3 bases: TGTGCCAGCAGTCGGAAAAACATTCAGTACTTC. Its translation is CASSRKNIQYF. This chain joins TRBV7-9 and TRBJ2-4; D remains unclear. CDR1 is SEHNR, CDR2 FQNEAQ, per germline (reference sequence). The CDR3 runs to 11 residues. The V and J ends lost 6 bases and 4 bases respectively, with 4 bases between them.

The chain joins TRBV7-2 to TRBJ1-5, with D tentatively TRBD1 (5 bases). Between the trimmed V and J ends, which lost 3 bases and 4 bases, there was a span of 13 bases. From germline, CDR1 is SGHTA and CDR2 FQGNSA. There are 15 residues in the CDR3. The CDR3 nucleotides are TGTGCCAGCAGCTTCGAGACAGCTTCAAATCAGCCCCAGCATTTT. Amino acid sequence: CASSFETASNQPQHF.

The V call is TRBV6-5, the J call TRBJ1-5, with 8 bases matching TRBD1. After removal of 6 bases from V and 2 bases from J, the junction contained 6 bases not matched to a gene. Germline values: CDR1 MNHEY, CDR2 SVGAGI. The CDR3 covers 15 residues. CDR3 in amino acids: CASSRTGPGNQPQHF. CDR3 DNA: TGTGCCAGCAGCAGGACAGGGCCGGGCAATCAGCCCCAGCATTTT.

This chain joins TRBV12-3 or TRBV12-4 and TRBJ2-5, with no clear D. The V end lost 6 bases, the J end lost 5 bases, and 10 bases lay between the germline ends. The CDR3 has 12 amino acids. In nucleotides, the CDR3 is TGTGCCAGCAGAGGTCTGCGGGAGACCCAGTACTTC. Translating it yields CASRGLRETQYF.

This rearrangement joins TRBV4-3 to TRBJ1-2; 7 bases match TRBD1. Germline CDR1 reads LGHNA; CDR2 reads YSLEER. With 3 bases clipped from V and 6 bases from J, the junction kept 4 bases outside the gene matches. The CDR3 runs to 13 residues. DNA for the CDR3: TGCGCCAGCAGCCAGGCCACAGGGGATGGCTACACCTTC. The encoded protein is CASSQATGDGYTF.

This chain connects TRBV13 to TRBJ2-3, with 8 bases matching TRBD2. The CDR3 consists of 15 residues. Germline CDR1 is PRHDT and CDR2 is FYEKMQ (reference sequence). With 4 bases clipped from V and 4 bases from J, the junction kept 7 bases outside the gene matches. CDR3 loop: CASSSSAGDPDTQYF. The CDR3 DNA reads as TGTGCCAGCAGCTCCTCAGCGGGAGATCCAGATACGCAGTATTTT.

The rearrangement links TRBV13 to TRBJ2-2; D not resolved. CDR1 is PRHDT, CDR2 FYEKMQ, per germline (reference sequence). Trimming removed 4 bases at V and 6 bases at J, with 12 bases between. The CDR3 runs to 14 residues. DNA of the CDR3: TGTGCCAGCAGCTCATATAATTCGGCCGGGGAGCTGTTTTTT. It translates to CASSSYNSAGELFF.

The chain couples TRBV5-1 to TRBJ1-2; TRBD1 matches at 7 bases. This CDR3 comprises 14 residues. V lost 7 bases, J lost 4 bases, and 10 bases stayed unmatched. Germline lookup yields CDR1 SGHRS and CDR2 YFSETQ. Here the CDR3 reads CASRTGTASYGYTF. DNA for the CDR3: TGCGCCAGCCGTACAGGGACAGCGAGCTATGGCTACACCTTC.

This clone appeared a few times. The chain employs TRBV2 and TRBJ2-3; the D gene is possibly TRBD1 (7 bases). The CDR3 has 14 residues. The V gene lost 6 bases and the J gene lost 1 base, with 11 bases spanning the gap. The germline CDR1 and CDR2 sequences are SNHLY and FYNNEI. As DNA, the CDR3 is TGTGCCAGCAGCCAGGGGGGCGGCACAGATACGCAGTATTTT. It is translated as CASSQGGGTDTQYF.

DNA for the CDR3: TGCGCCAGCAGCCAAGATGTAGCGGGAGCATCGGCAGTTACGCAGTATTTT. Protein: CASSQDVAGASAVTQYF. The rearrangement uses TRBV4-3 and TRBJ2-3; 9 bases agree with TRBD2. The CDR3 totals 17 residues. The V gene end was trimmed by 0 bases and the J gene end by 8 bases; junction bases not matched to a gene: 12. Germline V lookup: CDR1 LGHNA, CDR2 YSLEER.

The chain joins TRBV5-1 to TRBJ2-5; 8 bases line up with TRBD2. CDR3 length: 15 residues. Germline values: CDR1 SGHRS, CDR2 YFSETQ. V trimming: 3 bases; J trimming: 3 bases; junction bases outside the gene matches: 7. The CDR3 sequence: CASSYYGGAKETQYF. In DNA form, the CDR3 reads TGCGCCAGCAGCTATTACGGGGGGGCCAAAGAGACCCAGTACTTC.

The chain employs TRBV18 and TRBJ1-6, with 9 positions matching TRBD1. J lost 8 bases, V lost 5 bases, and 22 bases had no gene match. This CDR3 is 20 amino acids long. Germline loops: CDR1 KGHSH, CDR2 LQKENI. CDR3 in DNA: TGTGCCAGCTCATCCCTCTTGGCCGGGACAGGGCTTCTCATCTATTCACCCCTCCACTTT. It is translated as CASSSLLAGTGLLIYSPLHF.

J is TRBJ2-1 and V is TRBV5-1; TRBD1 matches 9 bases. The CDR3 is made up of 13 amino acids. CDR1 is SGHRS, CDR2 YFSETQ, per germline. Trimming removed 3 bases from V and 8 bases from J; junction bases left unmatched: 3. In nucleotides, the CDR3 is TGCGCCAGCAGCTGGGACAGGGTGGATGAGCAGTTCTTC. It is translated as CASSWDRVDEQFF.

This clone occurred once. The sample contains more than one DNA sequence encoding this CDR3. This sequence joins TRBV9 and TRBJ2-2; no clear D gene. V gave up 0 bases and J gave up 7 bases, with 4 bases separating them. This CDR3 is built from 12 residues. In germline, CDR1 is SGDLS, CDR2 YYNGEE. The CDR3 nucleotides read TGTGCCAGCAGCGTAGCGGGCGGGGAGCTGTTTTTT. Its translation is CASSVAGGELFF. Supplemented by reference TRBV9 and TRBJ2-2, the full variable domain reads DSGVTQTPKHLITATGQRVTLRCSPRSGDLSVYWYQQSLDQGLQFLIQYYNGEERAKGNILERFSAQQFPDLHSELNLSSLELGDSALYFCASSVAGGELFFGEGSRLTVL.

This chain joins TRBV12-5 and TRBJ1-1, with TRBD1 matching over 7 bases. V shed 1 base and J 4 bases; nucleotides not matched to a gene: 3. The germline V gene encodes CDR1 LGHNT and CDR2 FRNRAP. CDR3 length: 14 amino acids. The CDR3 here is CASGLGQGFTEAFF. CDR3 coding DNA: TGTGCTAGTGGTTTGGGACAGGGATTCACTGAAGCTTTCTTT.